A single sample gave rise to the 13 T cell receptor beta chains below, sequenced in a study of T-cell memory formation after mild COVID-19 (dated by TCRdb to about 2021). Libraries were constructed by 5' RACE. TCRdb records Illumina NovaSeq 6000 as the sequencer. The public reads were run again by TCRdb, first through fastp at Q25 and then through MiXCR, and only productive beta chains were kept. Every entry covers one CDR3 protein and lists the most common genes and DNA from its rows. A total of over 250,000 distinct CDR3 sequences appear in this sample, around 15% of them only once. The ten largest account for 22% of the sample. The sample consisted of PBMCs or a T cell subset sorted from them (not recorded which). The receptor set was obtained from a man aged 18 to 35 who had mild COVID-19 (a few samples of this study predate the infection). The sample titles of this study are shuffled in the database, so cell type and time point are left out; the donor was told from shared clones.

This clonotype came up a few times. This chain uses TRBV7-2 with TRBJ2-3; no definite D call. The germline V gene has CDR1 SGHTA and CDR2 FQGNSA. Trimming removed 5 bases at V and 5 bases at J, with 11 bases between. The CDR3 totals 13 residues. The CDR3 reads CASSTRLIDTQYF. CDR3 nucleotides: TGTGCCAGCAGCACGCGACTGATAGATACGCAGTATTTT.

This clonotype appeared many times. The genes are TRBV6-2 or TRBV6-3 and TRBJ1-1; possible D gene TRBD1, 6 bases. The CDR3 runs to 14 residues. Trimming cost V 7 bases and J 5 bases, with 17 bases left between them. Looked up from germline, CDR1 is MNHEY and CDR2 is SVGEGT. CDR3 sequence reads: CASTYSWRGTEAFF. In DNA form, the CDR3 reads TGTGCCAGCACCTATTCCTGGAGGGGGACTGAAGCTTTCTTT.

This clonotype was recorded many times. CDR3 DNA sequence: TGTGCCAGCAGTTTATCCCTTGACACCCAAGAGACCCAGTACTTC. Residues: CASSLSLDTQETQYF. V gene TRBV28 combines with J gene TRBJ2-5; D remains unclear. The CDR3 extends over 15 amino acids. V was trimmed by 1 base and J by 1 base, leaving 10 bases between them. In germline, CDR1 is MDHEN, CDR2 SYDVKM.

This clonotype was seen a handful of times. The CDR3 spells CASSLVGLGGIGELFF. The CDR3 DNA reads as TGTGCCAGCAGCTTAGTGGGACTTGGTGGCATCGGGGAGCTGTTTTTT. The V call is TRBV7-2, the J call TRBJ2-2, with D possibly being TRBD2 (6 bases). Trimming took 1 base from V and 7 from J, leaving 16 bases between them. The CDR3 contains 16 residues. Germline values: CDR1 SGHTA, CDR2 FQGNSA.

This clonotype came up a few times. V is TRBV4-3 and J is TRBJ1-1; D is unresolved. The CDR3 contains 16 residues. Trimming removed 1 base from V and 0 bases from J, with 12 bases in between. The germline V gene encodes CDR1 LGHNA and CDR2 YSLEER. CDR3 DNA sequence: TGCGCCAGCAGCCAAGGGGCCAGAGGCTTGAACACTGAAGCTTTCTTT. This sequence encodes CASSQGARGLNTEAFF.

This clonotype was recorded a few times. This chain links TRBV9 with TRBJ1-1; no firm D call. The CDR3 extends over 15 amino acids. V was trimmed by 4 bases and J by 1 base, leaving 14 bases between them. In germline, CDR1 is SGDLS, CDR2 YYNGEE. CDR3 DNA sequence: TGTGCCAGCAGCCCAGGAGGCGGGCCGAACACTGAAGCTTTCTTT. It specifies CASSPGGGPNTEAFF.

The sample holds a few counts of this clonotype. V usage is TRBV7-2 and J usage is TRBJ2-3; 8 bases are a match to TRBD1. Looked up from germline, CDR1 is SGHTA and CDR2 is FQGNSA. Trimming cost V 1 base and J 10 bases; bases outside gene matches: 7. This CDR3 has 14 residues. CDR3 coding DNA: TGTGCCAGCAGCTTAGGGGCGGACAGGGAGGCGCAGTATTTT. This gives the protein CASSLGADREAQYF.

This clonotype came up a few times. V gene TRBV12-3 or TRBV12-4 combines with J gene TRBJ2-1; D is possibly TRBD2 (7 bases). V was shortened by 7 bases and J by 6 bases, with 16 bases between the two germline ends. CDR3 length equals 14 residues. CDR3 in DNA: TGTGCCAGCACCCCGAGGGGGGGCGGCAATGAGCAGTTCTTC. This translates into CASTPRGGGNEQFF.

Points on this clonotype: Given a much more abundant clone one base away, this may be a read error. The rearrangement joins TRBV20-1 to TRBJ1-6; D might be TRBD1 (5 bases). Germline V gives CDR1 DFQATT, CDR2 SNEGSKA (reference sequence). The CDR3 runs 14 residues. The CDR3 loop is CSARGTPGNSPIHF. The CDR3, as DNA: TGCAGTGCTCGAGGGACCCCCGGGAATTCACCCATCCACTTT.

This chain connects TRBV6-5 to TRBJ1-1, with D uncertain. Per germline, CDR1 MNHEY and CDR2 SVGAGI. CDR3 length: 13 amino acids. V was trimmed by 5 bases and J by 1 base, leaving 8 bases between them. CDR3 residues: CASSAGWNTEAFF. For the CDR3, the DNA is TGTGCCAGCAGTGCGGGGTGGAACACTGAAGCTTTCTTT.

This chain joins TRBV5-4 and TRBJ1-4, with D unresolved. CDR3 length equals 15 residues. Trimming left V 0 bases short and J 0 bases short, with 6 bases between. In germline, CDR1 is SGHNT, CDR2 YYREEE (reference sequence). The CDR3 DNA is TGTGCCAGCAGCTTGGATTTTGCAACTAATGAAAAACTGTTTTTT. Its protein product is CASSLDFATNEKLFF.

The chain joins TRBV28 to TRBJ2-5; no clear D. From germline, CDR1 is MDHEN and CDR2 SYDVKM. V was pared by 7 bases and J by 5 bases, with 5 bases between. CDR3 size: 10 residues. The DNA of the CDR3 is TGTGCCAGCATCGGGGAGACCCAGTACTTC. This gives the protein CASIGETQYF.

The CDR3 region is CASSPEAVWHEQYF. The CDR3 DNA follows: TGTGCCAGCAGCCCCGAGGCGGTATGGCACGAGCAGTACTTC. This chain joins TRBV7-2 and TRBJ2-7, with D unresolved. This CDR3 spans 14 amino acids. V was clipped by 5 bases and J by 5 bases, with 16 bases between them. The germline V gene encodes CDR1 SGHTA and CDR2 FQGNSA.